One sample yielded the 25 T cell receptor beta chains listed below, sequenced in a study of blood T cells in healthy people across ages. Using a J-beta primer mix together with a sample-barcoded 5' primer, a second PCR was run for about 7 to 12 cycles. In TCRdb, the 5' RACE reads were re-called with MiXCR into one record per CDR3 protein. The data show fewer than 1.5 million distinct CDR3 sequences, about 43% seen once. Source material: blood. These receptors were taken from a woman aged 18-30 years in good health.

V is TRBV20-1 and J is TRBJ1-2; 10 bases are a match to TRBD1. The germline V gene encodes CDR1 DFQATT and CDR2 SNEGSKA (reference sequence). After removal of 3 bases from V and 8 bases from J, the junction contained 6 bases not matched to a gene. The CDR3 loop spans 13 amino acids. The DNA of the CDR3 is TGCAGTGCTAGGGACAGGGGGTTCGAAGGCTACACCTTC. Protein product: CSARDRGFEGYTF.

The chain links TRBV28 to TRBJ2-7; D may be TRBD1 (7 bases). Germline V gene sequence: CDR1 MDHEN, CDR2 SYDVKM. CDR3 length equals 16 residues. V was cut by 3 bases and J by 5 bases, with 20 bases left in between. The CDR3 spells CASSFGLGRGVHEQYF. In DNA form, the CDR3 reads TGTGCCAGCAGTTTTGGATTGGGCAGGGGGGTGCACGAGCAGTACTTC.

The gene calls are TRBV4-1 and TRBJ1-4; 7 bases line up with TRBD1. CDR3 length: 17 amino acids. Trimming at V came to 0 bases and at J to 7 bases, leaving 11 bases not matched to a gene. Germline values: CDR1 MGHRA, CDR2 YSYEKL. Here the CDR3 reads CASSQDRARGIFEKLFF. For the CDR3, the DNA is TGCGCCAGCAGCCAAGATAGGGCCAGGGGGATTTTTGAAAAACTGTTTTTT.

This clonotype was counted a few times. The chain links TRBV10-3 to TRBJ2-5; 8 bases fit TRBD2. The germline CDR1 and CDR2 sequences are ENHRY and SYGVKD. V shed 3 bases, J shed 5 bases, and the junction held 2 bases outside the gene matches. The CDR3 contains 13 residues. The CDR3 DNA is TGTGCCATCAGTGAAGCGGGAGAGGAGACCCAGTACTTC. Encoded protein: CAISEAGEETQYF.

This clonotype turned up a few times. The rearrangement joins TRBV15 to TRBJ2-5; TRBD2 aligns across 13 bases. Unmatched junction bases numbered 2, after V lost 3 bases and J lost 4 bases. There are 15 residues in the CDR3. Germline V lookup: CDR1 LNHNV, CDR2 YYDKDF (reference sequence). CDR3 DNA: TGTGCCACCAGCAGCGGACTAGCGGGAGTAGAGACCCAGTACTTC. As protein: CATSSGLAGVETQYF. The whole variable domain, remainder taken from reference TRBV15 and TRBJ2-5, is DAMVIQNPRYQVTQFGKPVTLSCSQTLNHNVMYWYQQKSSQAPKLLFHYYDKDFNNEADTPDNFQSRRPNTSFCFLDIRSPGLGDTAMYLCATSSGLAGVETQYFGPGTRLLVL.

The V and J genes are TRBV10-3 and TRBJ1-6, with unresolved D. The CDR3 has 13 residues. With 3 bases removed from V and 8 bases from J, the gap between germline ends came to 8 bases. The germline V gene has CDR1 ENHRY and CDR2 SYGVKD. DNA for the CDR3: TGTGCCATCAGTGACCTACCGGATTCACCCCTCCACTTT. This gives the protein CAISDLPDSPLHF.

The chain couples TRBV10-3 to TRBJ2-1; 7 bases agree with TRBD2. The V and J ends lost 6 bases and 2 bases, in that order; junction bases with no gene match: 4. The V gene's germline CDR1 is ENHRY and CDR2 SYGVKD. CDR3 length: 14 residues. CDR3: CAISDGGTYNEQFF. The CDR3 bases are TGTGCCATCAGCGACGGGGGGACCTACAATGAGCAGTTCTTC.

The rearrangement links TRBV11-2 to TRBJ1-1, with D maybe TRBD1 (6 bases). Between the trimmed V and J ends, which lost 5 bases and 1 base, there was a span of 14 bases. Germline V gives CDR1 SGHAT, CDR2 FQNNGV. The CDR3 consists of 15 residues. The DNA for the CDR3 is TGTGCCAGCAGCCCCGAGGGGGGCTCGAACACTGAAGCTTTCTTT. Residues: CASSPEGGSNTEAFF.

The chain joins TRBV28 to TRBJ2-4; a weak D match, TRBD2 (6 bases). The J call may not be correct, given that the DNA end is closer to TRBJ2-7. CDR1 is MDHEN, CDR2 SYDVKM, per germline. The CDR3 covers 15 residues. The CDR3 region has the DNA TGTGCCAGCAGTTTTAATCCCGGGGGTATCGGCGAGCAGTACTTC. This translates into CASSFNPGGIGEQYF.

The chain joins TRBV3-1 to TRBJ2-4; D is undetermined. Trimming took 1 base from V and 11 from J, leaving 6 bases between them. CDR3 size: 11 residues. In germline, CDR1 is LGHDT, CDR2 YNNKEL (reference sequence). The CDR3 bases are TGTGCCAGCAGCCAAGCCCTAGTTCAGTACTTC. Translating it yields CASSQALVQYF.

The rearrangement joins TRBV6-5 to TRBJ1-2; no firm D call. Trimming took 6 bases from V and 7 from J, leaving 9 bases between them. Germline lookup yields CDR1 MNHEY and CDR2 SVGAGI. The CDR3 has 11 residues. This chain's CDR3 is CASRSVGGYTF. The CDR3 nucleotides are TGTGCCAGCAGGTCGGTGGGTGGCTACACCTTC.

The rearrangement joins TRBV20-1 to TRBJ2-1; no clear D. There are 13 residues in the CDR3. Germline CDR1 reads DFQATT; CDR2 reads SNEGSKA (reference sequence). V gave up 5 bases and J gave up 5 bases, with 13 bases separating them. Written as DNA, the CDR3 is TGCAGTGCTTCTCCCGGTAGCAACAATGAGCAGTTCTTC. Its protein is CSASPGSNNEQFF.

This sequence joins TRBV3-1 and TRBJ2-1; D call uncertain. Trimming took 0 bases from V and 6 from J, leaving 9 bases between them. Germline-derived CDR1 and CDR2 are LGHDT and YNNKEL (reference sequence). This CDR3 is built from 14 residues. The CDR3 DNA is TGTGCCAGCAGCCAAGATCATGGCGGCAATGAGCAGTTCTTC. Protein sequence: CASSQDHGGNEQFF.

The chain combines TRBV4-3 with TRBJ1-1, with D perhaps matching TRBD1 (6 bases). V was cut by 4 bases and J by 4 bases, with 16 bases left in between. Looked up from germline, CDR1 is LGHNA and CDR2 is YSLEER. The CDR3 spans 15 residues. CDR3 amino acids: CASSRDLGGSTEAFF. CDR3 coding DNA: TGCGCCAGCAGCCGAGATCTTGGGGGCAGCACTGAAGCTTTCTTT.

The chain has TRBV30 and TRBJ2-1; D ambiguous. Germline CDR1 reads GTSNPN; CDR2 reads SVGIG (reference sequence). The ends were cut back, 1 base at V and 9 bases at J, with 4 bases in the middle. This CDR3 has 10 residues. This CDR3 is CAWSETEQFF. As DNA, the CDR3 is TGTGCCTGGAGTGAGACTGAGCAGTTCTTC.

The J gene is TRBJ1-2, the V gene TRBV27, with a weak D call TRBD1 (5 bases). Between the trimmed V and J ends, which lost 9 bases and 8 bases, there was a span of 22 bases. Germline values: CDR1 MNHEY, CDR2 SMNVEV (reference sequence). This CDR3 region has 14 residues. CDR3 region: CASQPGWDRGGYTF. The CDR3 nucleotides read TGTGCCAGTCAACCGGGTTGGGACCGGGGAGGCTACACCTTC.

V gene TRBV6-5 combines with J gene TRBJ1-1; 9 nucleotides match TRBD1. Trimming at V came to 6 bases and at J to 1 base, leaving 6 bases not matched to a gene. CDR1 MNHEY and CDR2 SVGAGI come from the germline V gene. The CDR3 totals 15 residues. CDR3 loop: CASRLAQGANTEAFF. The CDR3 DNA reads TGTGCCAGCAGGTTAGCACAGGGGGCGAACACTGAAGCTTTCTTT.

The rearrangement uses TRBV9 and TRBJ2-5; possibly TRBD1 or TRBD2 for D (7 bases each). This CDR3 is built from 15 residues. V dropped 0 bases and J dropped 4 bases, with 13 bases sitting between them. CDR1 and CDR2 from the germline V gene are SGDLS and YYNGEE. DNA for the CDR3: TGTGCCAGCAGCGTAGGGCAGGGGGAGGGAGAGACCCAGTACTTC. Translating it yields CASSVGQGEGETQYF.

The chain is built from TRBV7-2 and TRBJ2-1; 14 bases fit TRBD2. Germline CDR1 SGHTA, CDR2 FQGNSA. This CDR3 comprises 17 residues. The J segment lost 2 bases and the V segment lost 4 bases, leaving 4 bases of the junction unmatched. CDR3 region: CASSSTSGGGPYNEQFF. In DNA form, the CDR3 reads TGTGCCAGCAGCTCGACTAGCGGGGGGGGTCCCTACAATGAGCAGTTCTTC.

The chain carries TRBV12-3 or TRBV12-4 and TRBJ2-3; 15 bases are a match to TRBD2. This CDR3 is 18 amino acids long. Trimming removed 3 bases from V and 2 bases from J; junction bases left unmatched: 6. Here the CDR3 DNA reads TGTGCCAGCAGTTTCGGACTAGCGGGGGGGACTCTCACAGATACGCAGTATTTT. Amino acids: CASSFGLAGGTLTDTQYF.

This clonotype was detected a few times. J is TRBJ2-1 and V is TRBV20-1; D is unclear. The CDR3 sequence is 13 residues long. Germline-derived CDR1 and CDR2 are DFQATT and SNEGSKA (reference sequence). V lost 0 bases, J lost 7 bases, and 10 bases lay in between. Written as DNA, the CDR3 is TGCAGTGCTAGAGATAGTATCGGGAATGAGCAGTTCTTC. Translation: CSARDSIGNEQFF.

This sequence joins TRBV2 and TRBJ2-7; D remains unclear. The end of the DNA fits TRBJ2-5 better, so the J call may be wrong. The CDR3 is made up of 13 amino acids. The V gene's germline CDR1 is SNHLY and CDR2 FYNNEI. This CDR3 reads CASSPVDKETQYF. In DNA, the CDR3 is TGTGCCAGTTCCCCGGTCGATAAAGAGACCCAGTACTTC.

This clonotype was detected only a few times. The genes are TRBV4-1 and TRBJ1-5, with 8 bases identical to TRBD1. The CDR3 extends over 15 amino acids. Germline CDR1 is MGHRA and CDR2 is YSYEKL. The V gene end was trimmed by 2 bases and the J gene end by 2 bases; junction bases not matched to a gene: 2. Here the CDR3 reads CASSQPTGGNQPQHF. As DNA, the CDR3 is TGCGCCAGCAGCCAACCGACAGGGGGCAATCAGCCCCAGCATTTT.

The gene calls are TRBV14 and TRBJ2-2, with 8 bases matching TRBD1. The CDR3 runs to 15 residues. The germline V gene encodes CDR1 SGHDN and CDR2 FVKESK. Trimming cost V 1 base and J 6 bases; bases outside gene matches: 4. CDR3 sequence (DNA): TGTGCCAGCAGCCAAGGGCAGGGGGCCTCCGGGGAGCTGTTTTTT. Protein: CASSQGQGASGELFF. The full variable domain, completed using reference TRBV14 and TRBJ2-2, is EAGVTQFPSHSVIEKGQTVTLRCDPISGHDNLYWYRRVMGKEIKFLLHFVKESKQDESGMPNNRFLAERTGGTYSTLKVQPAELEDSGVYFCASSQGQGASGELFFGEGSRLTVL.

The genes are TRBV12-3 or TRBV12-4 and TRBJ2-3, with TRBD2 identical over 7 bases. The CDR3 runs 15 residues. V trimming: 6 bases; J trimming: 6 bases; junction bases outside the gene matches: 12. The CDR3 sequence: CASSPSGGDADTQYF. The CDR3 DNA follows: TGTGCCAGCAGCCCATCGGGGGGAGATGCGGATACGCAGTATTTT.